A single sample gave rise to the 25 T cell receptor beta chains below, sequenced in a study of post-analysis software for immune sequencing data. Study outcomes and limitations: Patients showed TRBV5-6, TRBV5-1 and TRBV20-1 among five TRBV segments more frequent than in controls.

Their cognate antigens are unknown. The authors incorporated unique molecular identifiers into the TCR beta cDNA libraries. TCRdb independently ran MiXCR on the PCR reads; one entry per CDR3 protein. This table holds approximately 730,000 distinct CDR3 sequences, roughly 50% found once. Sequencing was performed on blood. The receptors originated from a girl aged 10-17 years with multiple sclerosis.

This clonotype appeared once. The rearrangement joins TRBV7-3 to TRBJ1-1, with D maybe TRBD1 (5 bases). The CDR3 covers 13 residues. The germline V gene has CDR1 SGHTA and CDR2 FQGTGA. With 6 bases removed from V and 1 base from J, the gap between germline ends came to 9 bases. The CDR3 DNA reads as TGTGCCAGCAGGGGGACTGCGAACACTGAAGCTTTCTTT. Translating it yields CASRGTANTEAFF.

In this sample, this clonotype turned up a few times. V usage is TRBV6-1 and J usage is TRBJ2-3; D ambiguous. The CDR3 consists of 15 residues. Per germline, CDR1 MNHNS and CDR2 SASEGT. Deletions cut 5 bases from V and 4 bases from J, with 16 bases between. DNA for the CDR3: TGTGCCAGCAGTATCATGTGGGTTCCCCCAGATACGCAGTATTTT. Protein sequence: CASSIMWVPPDTQYF.

The V gene is TRBV6-2 or TRBV6-3, the J gene TRBJ2-7; D is possibly TRBD2 (6 bases). Per the germline V gene, CDR1 is MNHEY and CDR2 is SVGEGT. With 2 bases removed from V and 10 bases from J, the gap between germline ends came to 30 bases. This CDR3 region has 18 residues. The CDR3 region is CASSYPSNPPGPWREQYF. CDR3 nucleotide sequence: TGTGCCAGCAGTTACCCCTCTAACCCTCCGGGGCCTTGGAGGGAACAGTACTTC.

The J gene is TRBJ2-3, the V gene TRBV2; D is perhaps TRBD1 or TRBD2 (5 bases each). The V end lost 9 bases, the J end lost 3 bases, and 16 bases lay between the germline ends. Germline CDR1 and CDR2: SNHLY and FYNNEI. This CDR3 has 14 amino acids. CDR3 DNA: TGTGCCAGATACCCGGGACGGGCAACAGATACGCAGTATTTT. As protein: CARYPGRATDTQYF.

The V gene is TRBV20-1, the J gene TRBJ2-1; tentatively, D is TRBD2 (5 bases). In germline, CDR1 is DFQATT, CDR2 SNEGSKA (reference sequence). V dropped 0 bases and J dropped 0 bases, with 27 bases sitting between them. The CDR3 sequence is 21 residues long. The CDR3 region has the DNA TGCAGTGCTAGAGATTTAGTCACACCTGGACGGGATCCTAGCTCCTACAATGAGCAGTTCTTC. The encoded protein is CSARDLVTPGRDPSSYNEQFF.

The table lists this clonotype with a count of one. The chain has TRBV12-3 or TRBV12-4 and TRBJ1-1, with D unresolved. V was shortened by 3 bases and J by 1 base, with 12 bases between the two germline ends. The CDR3 runs to 15 residues. CDR3 protein: CASSFWEYSNTEAFF. The CDR3 bases are TGTGCCAGCAGTTTTTGGGAATATTCGAACACTGAAGCTTTCTTT.

This chain connects TRBV3-1 to TRBJ2-6; 11 positions match TRBD1. CDR3 length equals 19 residues. V lost 5 bases to trimming and J lost 5 bases; unmatched junction nucleotides: 14. Germline V CDR1 and CDR2: LGHDT, YNNKEL (reference sequence). This CDR3 is CASSDRDRGAGKRANVLTF. CDR3 bases: TGTGCCAGCAGCGACCGGGACAGGGGGGCGGGGAAGCGGGCCAACGTCCTGACTTTC.

This CDR3 is CAISEASGSGSSYNEQFF. CDR3 DNA: TGTGCCATCAGTGAGGCTAGCGGGAGTGGGAGCTCCTACAATGAGCAGTTCTTC. J is TRBJ2-1 and V is TRBV10-3, with 10 nucleotides matching TRBD2. V lost 2 bases, J lost 0 bases, and 7 bases stayed unmatched. The CDR3 spans 18 residues. The germline V gene encodes CDR1 ENHRY and CDR2 SYGVKD.

V and J are TRBV27 and TRBJ1-2, with D tentatively TRBD1 (6 bases). V lost 7 bases, J lost 6 bases, and 18 bases lay in between. Germline CDR1 and CDR2: MNHEY and SMNVEV (reference sequence). This CDR3 has 14 residues. CDR3 in amino acids: CASTQPGGVDGYTF. For the CDR3, the DNA is TGTGCCAGCACCCAACCCGGGGGCGTGGATGGCTACACCTTC.

V usage is TRBV9 and J usage is TRBJ2-3, with 8 bases identical to TRBD1. From germline, CDR1 is SGDLS and CDR2 YYNGEE. The CDR3 is 15 residues long. V dropped 0 bases and J dropped 2; count of bases not matched to a gene: 2. The CDR3 nucleotides read TGTGCCAGCAGCGTAGGGACAGGGACCACAGATACGCAGTATTTT. This codes for CASSVGTGTTDTQYF.

V is TRBV6-5 and J is TRBJ1-5; possible D gene TRBD1, 5 bases. CDR1 is MNHEY, CDR2 SVGAGI, per germline. V was trimmed by 4 bases and J by 9 bases, leaving 13 bases between them. This CDR3 region has 13 residues. This CDR3 reads CASSLTDKAPQHF. The CDR3 DNA follows: TGTGCCAGCAGTTTGACAGACAAGGCGCCCCAGCATTTT.

A word on this clonotype: A junction boundary mismatches the germline segment, possibly from a read error. CDR3 nucleotide sequence: TGTGCCAACTCACCACTGGCTAGCGGGACCTACGAGCAGTACTTC. It codes for CANSPLASGTYEQYF. The chain carries TRBV18 and TRBJ2-4; 9 bases map to TRBD2. The J call is in doubt because the DNA end fits TRBJ2-7 better. Germline CDR1 is KGHSH and CDR2 is LQKENI. There are 15 residues in the CDR3.

The chain employs TRBV2 and TRBJ2-3; D is ambiguous. The length of the CDR3 is 16 residues. V was clipped by 6 bases and J by 0 bases, with 16 bases between them. Per the germline V gene, CDR1 is SNHLY and CDR2 is FYNNEI. CDR3 in amino acids: CASSLWEDPSTDTQYF. CDR3 nucleotides: TGTGCCAGCAGCCTTTGGGAAGACCCAAGCACAGATACGCAGTATTTT.

This clonotype came up once. The chain uses TRBV20-1 and TRBJ2-1; TRBD2 matches at 10 bases. From germline, CDR1 is DFQATT and CDR2 SNEGSKA (reference sequence). This CDR3 region has 15 residues. With V trimmed by 3 bases and J by 6 bases, 8 bases remained unmatched. CDR3 residues: CSASRLAGASNEQFF. In nucleotides, the CDR3 is TGCAGTGCTAGCCGCCTAGCGGGAGCAAGCAATGAGCAGTTCTTC.

The chain joins TRBV28 to TRBJ1-5, with D tentatively TRBD1 (6 bases). Trimming cost V 3 bases and J 7 bases, with 16 bases left between them. The germline gives CDR1 MDHEN, CDR2 SYDVKM. CDR3 length equals 15 residues. This CDR3 reads CASSFDTPGQQPQHF. The CDR3, as DNA: TGTGCCAGCAGTTTTGATACACCCGGACAGCAGCCCCAGCATTTT.

This chain joins TRBV20-1 and TRBJ2-1; 16 positions agree with TRBD2. The CDR3 spans 19 residues. With V trimmed by 0 bases and J by 1 base, 6 bases remained unmatched. Per the germline V gene, CDR1 is DFQATT and CDR2 is SNEGSKA (reference sequence). The CDR3 bases are TGCAGTGCTAGAGATCCGGGACTAGCGGGAGGGGAGTCCTACAATGAGCAGTTCTTC. Its protein is CSARDPGLAGGESYNEQFF.

V usage is TRBV11-3 and J usage is TRBJ2-3; D is unresolved. Trimming pared 6 bases from V and 2 bases from J, leaving 12 bases between. Germline CDR1 reads SGHNT; CDR2 reads YENEEA. CDR3 length: 14 amino acids. The CDR3 reads CASSQNTITDTQYF. For the CDR3, the DNA is TGTGCCAGCAGTCAGAATACTATCACAGATACGCAGTATTTT.

This clonotype was counted a single time. The chain recombines TRBV6-1 with TRBJ1-4; possible D gene TRBD1, 5 bases. The germline V gene encodes CDR1 MNHNS and CDR2 SASEGT. V lost 4 bases to trimming and J lost 12 bases, with 12 bases between them. The CDR3 contains 12 residues. CDR3 amino acids: CASSAGGMELFF. The CDR3 nucleotides are TGTGCCAGCAGTGCGGGGGGGATGGAACTGTTTTTT.

This chain uses TRBV27 with TRBJ2-1, with a possible D match to TRBD2 (5 bases). Trimming took off 4 bases at V and 2 bases at J, with 12 bases between the two ends. The CDR3 totals 15 residues. CDR1 and CDR2 (germline): MNHEY, SMNVEV (reference sequence). The CDR3 nucleotides are TGTGCCAGCAGTTCACGCGGGTCCCCCTACAATGAGCAGTTCTTC. It translates to CASSSRGSPYNEQFF.

This clonotype has at least ten counts. The genes are TRBV24-1 and TRBJ2-1; 7 positions match TRBD2. The CDR3 loop spans 16 amino acids. With V trimmed by 0 bases and J by 1 base, 2 bases remained unmatched. CDR1 KGHDR and CDR2 SFDVKD come from the germline V gene. CDR3 in DNA: TGTGCCACCAGTGATTTGCTAGCGGAGTCCTACAATGAGCAGTTCTTC. Protein: CATSDLLAESYNEQFF.

The CDR3 here is CSEKGSRDEQFF. The CDR3 DNA reads as TGCAGTGAGAAAGGGAGCAGGGATGAGCAGTTCTTC. The chain links TRBV20-1 to TRBJ2-1; either TRBD1 or TRBD2 may fit D (5 bases each). This CDR3 comprises 12 residues. Germline CDR1 and CDR2: DFQATT and SNEGSKA (reference sequence). V lost 7 bases and J lost 8, with 15 bases in between.

A few counts support this clonotype. The rearrangement uses TRBV9 and TRBJ2-3; 8 nucleotides agree with TRBD2. Germline CDR1 SGDLS, CDR2 YYNGEE. CDR3 length: 18 residues. V lost 2 bases, J lost 3 bases, and 14 bases stayed unmatched. Here the CDR3 reads CASSVPREAGALTDTQYF. CDR3 bases: TGTGCCAGCAGCGTCCCCAGGGAAGCGGGAGCCCTAACAGATACGCAGTATTTT.

This chain links TRBV10-2 with TRBJ2-1; TRBD2 matches 11 bases. J lost 5 bases, V lost 7 bases, and 4 bases had no gene match. CDR3 size: 14 residues. Germline-derived CDR1 and CDR2 are WSHSY and SAAADI. The CDR3 nucleotides read TGCGCCAGCACCCTAGCGGGAGGCGACAATGAGCAGTTCTTC. Amino acids: CASTLAGGDNEQFF.

This clonotype was counted between two and nine times. DNA for the CDR3: TGTGCCAGCAGCTCAGCTAGCACAGATACGCAGTATTTT. Amino acids: CASSSASTDTQYF. The rearrangement uses TRBV7-8 and TRBJ2-3; D gene ambiguous. The V end lost 4 bases, the J end lost 0 bases, and 5 bases lay between the germline ends. This CDR3 has 13 amino acids. Germline V lookup: CDR1 SGHVS, CDR2 FQNEAQ.

The chain employs TRBV14 and TRBJ2-3; 7 bases agree with TRBD2. The germline V gene has CDR1 SGHDN and CDR2 FVKESK. With V trimmed by 4 bases and J by 5 bases, 12 bases remained unmatched. CDR3 size: 16 residues. The chain's CDR3 is CASSRTRLVPGDTQYF. The CDR3 region has the DNA TGTGCCAGCAGCCGGACTAGACTTGTGCCTGGAGATACGCAGTATTTT. The whole variable domain, filled in from reference TRBV14 and TRBJ2-3, reads EAGVTQFPSHSVIEKGQTVTLRCDPISGHDNLYWYRRVMGKEIKFLLHFVKESKQDESGMPNNRFLAERTGGTYSTLKVQPAELEDSGVYFCASSRTRLVPGDTQYFGPGTRLTVL.